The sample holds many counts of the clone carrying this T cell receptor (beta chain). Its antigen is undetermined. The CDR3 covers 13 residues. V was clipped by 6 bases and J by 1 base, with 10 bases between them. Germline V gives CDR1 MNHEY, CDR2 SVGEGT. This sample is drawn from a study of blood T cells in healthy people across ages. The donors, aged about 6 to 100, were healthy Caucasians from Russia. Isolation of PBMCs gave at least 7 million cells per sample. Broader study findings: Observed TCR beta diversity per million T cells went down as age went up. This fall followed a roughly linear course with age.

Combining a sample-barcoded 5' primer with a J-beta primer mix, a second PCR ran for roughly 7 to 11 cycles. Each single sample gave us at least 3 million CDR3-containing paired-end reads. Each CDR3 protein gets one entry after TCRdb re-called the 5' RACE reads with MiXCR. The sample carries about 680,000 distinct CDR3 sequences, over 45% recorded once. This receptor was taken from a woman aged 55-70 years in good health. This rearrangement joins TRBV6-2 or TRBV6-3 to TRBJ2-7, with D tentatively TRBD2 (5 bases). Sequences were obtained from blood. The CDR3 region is CASSRTGSYEQYF. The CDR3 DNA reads TGTGCCAGCAGCCGGACTGGATCCTACGAGCAGTACTTC.